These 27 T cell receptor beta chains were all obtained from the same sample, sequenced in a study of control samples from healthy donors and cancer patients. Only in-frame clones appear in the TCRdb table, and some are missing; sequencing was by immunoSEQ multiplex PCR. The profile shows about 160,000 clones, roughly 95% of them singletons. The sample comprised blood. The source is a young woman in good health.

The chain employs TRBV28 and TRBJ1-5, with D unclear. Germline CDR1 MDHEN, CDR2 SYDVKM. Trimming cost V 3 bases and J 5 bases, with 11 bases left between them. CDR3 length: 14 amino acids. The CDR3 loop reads CASSFSGIYQPQHF. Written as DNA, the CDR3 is TGTGCCAGCAGTTTTTCCGGGATCTATCAGCCCCAGCATTTT.

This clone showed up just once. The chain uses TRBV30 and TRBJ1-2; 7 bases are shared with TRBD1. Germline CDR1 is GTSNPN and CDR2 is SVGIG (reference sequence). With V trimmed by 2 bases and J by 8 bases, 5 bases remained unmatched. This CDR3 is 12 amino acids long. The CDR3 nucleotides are TGTGCCTGGAGTTGGGACAGTTGGGGCTACACCTTC. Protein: CAWSWDSWGYTF. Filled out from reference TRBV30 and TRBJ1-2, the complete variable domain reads SQTIHQWPATLVQPVGSPLSLECTVEGTSNPNLYWYRQAAGRGLQLLFYSVGIGQISSEVPQNLSASRPQDRQFILSSKKLLLSDSGFYLCAWSWDSWGYTFGSGTRLTVV.

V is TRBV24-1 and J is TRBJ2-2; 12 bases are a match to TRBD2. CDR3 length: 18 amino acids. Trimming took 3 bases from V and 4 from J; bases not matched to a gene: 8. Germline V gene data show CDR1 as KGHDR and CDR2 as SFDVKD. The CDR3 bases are TGTGCCACCAGTGATGCGACTAGCGGGAGATCGGTCACCGGGGAGCTGTTTTTT. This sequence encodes CATSDATSGRSVTGELFF.

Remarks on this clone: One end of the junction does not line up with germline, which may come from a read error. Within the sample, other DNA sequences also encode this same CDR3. This CDR3 reads CARREGGGLGANVLTF. The DNA for the CDR3 is TGTGCCCGCAGGGAAGGGGGGGGGCTTGGGGCCAACGTCCTGACTTTC. The V call is TRBV6-1, the J call TRBJ2-6; a weak D match, TRBD2 (7 bases). Germline-derived CDR1 and CDR2 are MNHNS and SASEGT. This CDR3 comprises 16 residues.

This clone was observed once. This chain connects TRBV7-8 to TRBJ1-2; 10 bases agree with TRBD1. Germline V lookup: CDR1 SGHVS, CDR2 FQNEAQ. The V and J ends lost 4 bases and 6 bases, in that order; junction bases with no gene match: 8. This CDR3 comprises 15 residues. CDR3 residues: CASSSAMTGGDGYTF. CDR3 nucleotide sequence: TGTGCCAGCAGCTCCGCCATGACAGGGGGCGATGGCTACACCTTC.

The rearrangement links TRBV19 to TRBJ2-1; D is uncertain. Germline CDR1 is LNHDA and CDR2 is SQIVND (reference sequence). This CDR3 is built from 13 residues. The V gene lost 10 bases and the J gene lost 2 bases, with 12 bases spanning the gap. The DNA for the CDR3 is TGTGCCACCAATCGCGGTACCTACAATGAGCAGTTCTTC. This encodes CATNRGTYNEQFF.

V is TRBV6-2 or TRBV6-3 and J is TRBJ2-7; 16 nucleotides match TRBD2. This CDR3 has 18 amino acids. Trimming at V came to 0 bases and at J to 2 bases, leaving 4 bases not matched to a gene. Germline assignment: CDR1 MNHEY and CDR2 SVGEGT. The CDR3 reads CASSYSGLAGGPTYEQYF. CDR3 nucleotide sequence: TGTGCCAGCAGTTACTCGGGACTAGCGGGAGGGCCGACCTACGAGCAGTACTTC.

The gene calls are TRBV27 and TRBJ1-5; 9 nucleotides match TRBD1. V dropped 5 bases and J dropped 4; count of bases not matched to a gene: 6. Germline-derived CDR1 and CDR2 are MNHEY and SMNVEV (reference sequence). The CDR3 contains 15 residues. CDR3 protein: CASSPGQGPNQPQHF. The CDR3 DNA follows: TGTGCCAGCAGTCCCGGACAGGGGCCTAATCAGCCCCAGCATTTT.

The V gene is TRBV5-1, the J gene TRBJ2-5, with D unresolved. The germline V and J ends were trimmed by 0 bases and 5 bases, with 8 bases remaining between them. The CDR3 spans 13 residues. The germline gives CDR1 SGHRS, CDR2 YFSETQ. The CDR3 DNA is TGCGCCAGCAGCTTGGGGATCGGGGAGACCCAGTACTTC. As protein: CASSLGIGETQYF. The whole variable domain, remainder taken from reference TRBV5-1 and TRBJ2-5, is KAGVTQTPRYLIKTRGQQVTLSCSPISGHRSVSWYQQTPGQGLQFLFEYFSETQRNKGNFPGRFSGRQFSNSRSEMNVSTLELGDSALYLCASSLGIGETQYFGPGTRLLVL.

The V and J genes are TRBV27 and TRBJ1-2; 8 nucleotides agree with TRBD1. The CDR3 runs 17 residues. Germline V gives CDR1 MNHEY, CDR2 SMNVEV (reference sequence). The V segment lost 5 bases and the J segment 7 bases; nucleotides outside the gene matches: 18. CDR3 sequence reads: CASSPLHRTGRSVGYTF. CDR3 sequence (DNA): TGTGCCAGCAGTCCGCTCCATCGGACAGGGAGGTCGGTTGGCTACACCTTC.

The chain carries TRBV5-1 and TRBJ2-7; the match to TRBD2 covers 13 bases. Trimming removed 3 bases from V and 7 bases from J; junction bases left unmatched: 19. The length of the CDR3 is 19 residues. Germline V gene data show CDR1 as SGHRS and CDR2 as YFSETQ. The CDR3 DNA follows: TGCGCCAGCAGCTCTGCTAAGGGACTAGCGGGACTATTAGGGGGAGAGCAGTACTTC. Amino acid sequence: CASSSAKGLAGLLGGEQYF.

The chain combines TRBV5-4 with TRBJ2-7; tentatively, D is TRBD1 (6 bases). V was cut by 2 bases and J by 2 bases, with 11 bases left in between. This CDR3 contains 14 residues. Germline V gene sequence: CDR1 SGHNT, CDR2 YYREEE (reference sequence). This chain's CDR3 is CASSLGGFAYEQYF. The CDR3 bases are TGTGCCAGCAGCTTAGGGGGTTTCGCCTACGAGCAGTACTTC. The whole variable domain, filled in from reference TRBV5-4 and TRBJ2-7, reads ETGVTQSPTHLIKTRGQQVTLRCSSQSGHNTVSWYQQALGQGPQFIFQYYREEENGRGNFPPRFSGLQFPNYSSELNVNALELDDSALYLCASSLGGFAYEQYFGPGTRLTVT.

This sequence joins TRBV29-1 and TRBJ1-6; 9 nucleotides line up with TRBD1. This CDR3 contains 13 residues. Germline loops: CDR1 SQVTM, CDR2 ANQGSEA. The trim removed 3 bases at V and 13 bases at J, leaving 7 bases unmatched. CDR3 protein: CSVEGTGLGPLHF. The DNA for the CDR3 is TGCAGCGTTGAGGGGACAGGGCTCGGGCCCCTCCACTTT.

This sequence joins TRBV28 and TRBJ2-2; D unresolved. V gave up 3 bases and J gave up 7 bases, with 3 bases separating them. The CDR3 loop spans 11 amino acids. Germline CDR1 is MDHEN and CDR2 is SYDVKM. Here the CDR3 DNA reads TGTGCCAGCAGTTTGGTCGGGGAGCTGTTTTTT. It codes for CASSLVGELFF.

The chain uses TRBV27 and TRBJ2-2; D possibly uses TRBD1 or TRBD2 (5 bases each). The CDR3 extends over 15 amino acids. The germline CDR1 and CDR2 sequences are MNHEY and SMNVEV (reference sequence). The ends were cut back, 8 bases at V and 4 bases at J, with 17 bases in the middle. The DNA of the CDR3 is TGTGCCAGCCGTCTAGGGACCGGTACCACCGGGGAGCTGTTTTTT. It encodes CASRLGTGTTGELFF.

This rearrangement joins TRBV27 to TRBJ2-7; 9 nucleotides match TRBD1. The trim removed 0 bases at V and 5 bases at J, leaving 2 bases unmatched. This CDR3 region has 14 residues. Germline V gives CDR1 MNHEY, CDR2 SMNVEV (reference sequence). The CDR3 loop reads CASSLSRTGDEQYF. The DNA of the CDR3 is TGTGCCAGCAGTTTATCAAGGACAGGGGACGAGCAGTACTTC.

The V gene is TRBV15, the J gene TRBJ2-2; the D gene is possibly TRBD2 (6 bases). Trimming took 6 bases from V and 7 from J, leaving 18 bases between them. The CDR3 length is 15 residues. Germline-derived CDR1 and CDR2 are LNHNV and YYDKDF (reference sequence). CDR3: CATSLASESVGELFF. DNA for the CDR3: TGTGCCACCAGTCTGGCTAGCGAGAGTGTCGGGGAGCTGTTTTTT.

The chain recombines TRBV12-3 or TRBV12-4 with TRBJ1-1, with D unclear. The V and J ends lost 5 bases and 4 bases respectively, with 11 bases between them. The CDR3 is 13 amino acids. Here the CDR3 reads CASSMRLGTEAFF. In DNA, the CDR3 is TGTGCCAGCAGTATGAGATTGGGCACTGAAGCTTTCTTT.

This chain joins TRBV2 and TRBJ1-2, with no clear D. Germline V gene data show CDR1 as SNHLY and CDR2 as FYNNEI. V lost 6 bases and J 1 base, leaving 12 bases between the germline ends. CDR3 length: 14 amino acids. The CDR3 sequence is CASRVSQLNYGYTF. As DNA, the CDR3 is TGTGCCAGCAGGGTTAGTCAACTTAACTATGGCTACACCTTC.

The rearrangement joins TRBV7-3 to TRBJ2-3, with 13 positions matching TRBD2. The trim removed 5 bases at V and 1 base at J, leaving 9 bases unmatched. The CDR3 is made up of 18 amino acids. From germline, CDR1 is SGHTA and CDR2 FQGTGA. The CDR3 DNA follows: TGTGCCAGCAGCGCCACTAGCGGGAGGGCCCTCGGCACAGATACGCAGTATTTT. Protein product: CASSATSGRALGTDTQYF.

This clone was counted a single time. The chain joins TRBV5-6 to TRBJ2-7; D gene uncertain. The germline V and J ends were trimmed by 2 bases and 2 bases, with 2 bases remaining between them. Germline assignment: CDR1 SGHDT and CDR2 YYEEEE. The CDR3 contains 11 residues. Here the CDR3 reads CASSLPYEQYF. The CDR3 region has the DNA TGTGCCAGCAGCTTACCCTACGAGCAGTACTTC.

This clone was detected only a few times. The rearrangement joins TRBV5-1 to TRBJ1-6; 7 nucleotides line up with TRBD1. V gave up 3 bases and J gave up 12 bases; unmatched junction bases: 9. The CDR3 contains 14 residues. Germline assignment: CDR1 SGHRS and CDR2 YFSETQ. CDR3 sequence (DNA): TGCGCCAGCAGCTCGAATACAGGGGAGGTACCCCTCCACTTT. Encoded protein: CASSSNTGEVPLHF.

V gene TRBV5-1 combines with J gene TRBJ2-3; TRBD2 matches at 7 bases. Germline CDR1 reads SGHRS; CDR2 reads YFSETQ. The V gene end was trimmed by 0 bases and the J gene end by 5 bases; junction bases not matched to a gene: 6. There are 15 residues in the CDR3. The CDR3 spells CASSLASGTLDTQYF. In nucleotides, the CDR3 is TGCGCCAGCAGCTTGGCGAGCGGGACCTTAGATACGCAGTATTTT. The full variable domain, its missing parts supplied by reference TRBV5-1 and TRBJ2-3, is KAGVTQTPRYLIKTRGQQVTLSCSPISGHRSVSWYQQTPGQGLQFLFEYFSETQRNKGNFPGRFSGRQFSNSRSEMNVSTLELGDSALYLCASSLASGTLDTQYFGPGTRLTVL.

The DNA of the CDR3 is TGTGCCTGTGGACAGGGGTATAATTCACCCCTCCACTTT. This gives the protein CACGQGYNSPLHF. V is TRBV30 and J is TRBJ1-6, with 9 bases fitting TRBD1. The CDR3 length is 13 residues. With 6 bases clipped from V and 4 bases from J, the junction kept 1 base outside the gene matches. Germline V CDR1 and CDR2: GTSNPN, SVGIG (reference sequence). The whole variable domain, filled in from reference TRBV30 and TRBJ1-6, reads SQTIHQWPATLVQPVGSPLSLECTVEGTSNPNLYWYRQAAGRGLQLLFYSVGIGQISSEVPQNLSASRPQDRQFILSSKKLLLSDSGFYLCACGQGYNSPLHFGNGTRLTVT.

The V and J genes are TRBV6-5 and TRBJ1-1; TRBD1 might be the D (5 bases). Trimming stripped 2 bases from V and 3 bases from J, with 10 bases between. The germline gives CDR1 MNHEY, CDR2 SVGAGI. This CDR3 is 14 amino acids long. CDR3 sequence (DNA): TGTGCCAGCAGTTACGCCAGGGATGACACTGAAGCTTTCTTT. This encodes CASSYARDDTEAFF.

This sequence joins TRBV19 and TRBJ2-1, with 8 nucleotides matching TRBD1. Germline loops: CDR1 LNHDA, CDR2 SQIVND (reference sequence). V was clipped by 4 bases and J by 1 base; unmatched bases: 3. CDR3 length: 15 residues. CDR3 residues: CASSTTGVSYNEQFF. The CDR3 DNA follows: TGTGCCAGTAGTACGACAGGGGTATCCTACAATGAGCAGTTCTTC.

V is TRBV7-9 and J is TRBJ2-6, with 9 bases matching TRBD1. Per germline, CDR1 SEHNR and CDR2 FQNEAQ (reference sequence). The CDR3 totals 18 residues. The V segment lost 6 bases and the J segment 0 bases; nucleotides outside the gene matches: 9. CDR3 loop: CASRQQGAIFSGANVLTF. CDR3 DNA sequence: TGTGCCAGCAGACAACAGGGGGCCATTTTCTCTGGGGCCAACGTCCTGACTTTC.